Reported below is one T cell receptor (beta chain). The V segment lost 4 bases and the J segment 4 bases; nucleotides outside the gene matches: 5. Germline values: CDR1 MNHNS, CDR2 SASEGT. The CDR3 has 16 amino acids. Here immunoSEQ multiplex PCR was the method, and the copy in TCRdb shows in-frame clones only, minus some. The sample holds 77,000 or so clones, 75% to 90% seen once. This sample was taken from a study of T cell clones after liver transplantation. This material consisted of CD4+ T cells from blood, taken 12 months after liver transplant. The sequence came from a human patient who received a liver transplant. The graft donor may be the source of some T cells. The chain links TRBV6-1 to TRBJ2-3; the match to TRBD2 covers 13 bases. CDR3: CASSGTSGRAPDTQYF. In nucleotides, the CDR3 is TGTGCCAGCAGTGGAACTAGCGGGAGGGCCCCAGATACGCAGTATTTT.